This TCR beta chain was observed in a study of blood T cells in healthy people across ages (dated by TCRdb to 2013 to 2016). In the study overall: In model experiments, roughly one uniquely barcoded TCR beta cDNA molecule per two T cells was captured by template switching. The study analyzed two additional independent replicas of 1 million unique cDNA reads from the same blood draw for two donors, one aged 18 to 30 and one aged 80 or older. The study measured age-related changes in TCR beta repertoire diversity using deep sequencing normalized with unique cDNA molecular identifiers. To avoid experimental bias, donors of different ages were randomly spread across the sequencing lanes. Four age groups were formed from the donors: young (average 16 years), middle-aged (around 41), aged (under 70) and long-lived (82). Broader findings and caveats from the paper: There was a strong correlation between observed TCR beta diversity and the percentage of naive T cells measured by flow cytometry. Compared with the aged group, the long-lived group had more naive CD4+ T cells, fewer expanded clones and increased TCR diversity, a pattern suggesting age selection. Because donor CMV infection status was unknown, age-related changes in expanded clonotypes were potentially confounded. Conclusive comparison of naive and antigen-experienced compartments was prevented by the profiling of bulk unsorted PBMCs. Estimates of total diversity based on one million sequenced T cells were considered lower bounds and underestimates. As age increased, observed TCR beta diversity per million T cells dropped in a roughly linear way, and a significant reduction was already evident by age 40.

Donors were roughly 40 systemically healthy Caucasian individuals from Russia aged roughly 6 to 100 years. Roughly 10 milliliters of peripheral blood were drawn from each donor into EDTA-treated Vacutainer tubes. Ficoll-Paque density-gradient centrifugation was used to isolate PBMCs, with at least 7 million per sample. Trizol reagent was used to extract total RNA from PBMCs, with at least 5 micrograms per sample. For every donor, flow cytometry on a PBMC aliquot measured the percentage of naive CD45RAhigh/CD27high T cells. Details on this clonotype: The clone's antigen remains unknown. The sample holds no much larger clone one base away, and base qualities are not on file.

From V the trimming removes 5 bases and from J it removes 5 bases, while the gene matches leave 8 bases of the junction unaccounted for. Sequences GTSNPN (CDR1) and SVGIG (CDR2) are obtained from the germline V gene (reference sequence). The CDR3, from cysteine to phenylalanine, totals 13 residues. Just CDR3 DNA is preserved here, 39 bases in frame from base 1. The library was generated by 5' RACE. TCRdb shows the sequencer as Illumina HiSeq 2500. A second roughly 7 to 11 cycle PCR used a sample-barcoded 5' primer and a J-beta primer mix. A unique molecular identifier was introduced onto each TCR beta cDNA molecule by a template-switch 5' adaptor carrying 12 random nucleotides. At least 3 million CDR3-containing paired-end reads were obtained from each sample. The Mint cDNA synthesis kit, primed by a TRBC-specific oligonucleotide, was used to synthesize first-strand cDNA from all RNA. Following uracil-DNA glycosylase treatment, all cDNA underwent a first 18-cycle PCR with the universal primers M1SS and BC2_uni_R. On the authors' methods: Normalization of each sample was performed by random selection of 1 million high-quality reads, each carrying a distinct molecular identifier. Instead of being binned into consensus sequences, reads that shared molecular identifiers were thrown out. MiTCR, set to a Q25 quality threshold and the strictest error-elimination algorithm, was used for CDR3 identification, clonotype clustering and error correction. Lower-bound total TCR beta diversity was estimated with a nonparametric unseen species model using Euler transformation. Clones were called with MiXCR by TCRdb after fastp trimmed the public reads at Q25, and only in-frame beta chains were retained. Identical CDR3 proteins give one entry, which carries the most common genes and DNA. The V and J calls were not made by the authors but by TCRdb's processing. The sample profile shows about 1,500,000 distinct CDR3 sequences; 40% to 50% of them were found once. The ten top clones hold roughly 7.9% of the sample.

The sample was blood. The chain couples TRBV30 to TRBJ1-1; TRBD1 lines up with 7 middle nucleotides. The sequence came from a woman under 30 in good health. In nucleotides, the sequence is TGTGCCTGGGGAAGACAGGGAGGGACTGAAGCTTTCTTT. This sequence encodes CAWGRQGGTEAFF.